These T cell receptor beta chains were read from a single sample in a study of response to subunit inactivated influenza vaccine. TCRdb ran MiXCR on the RT-PCR reads and lists one entry per CDR3 protein. The repertoire holds roughly 650,000 distinct CDR3 sequences, around 15% seen once, with about 7.4% in the top ten. The sample was PBMCs from blood, taken 14 to 15 days before vaccination. Receptors originate from a man aged 50-59 years who received an inactivated influenza vaccine. Each CDR3 is given without its conserved first and last residue. The listing skips clone size in some rows; elsewhere it reads once, few, many or a size class.

>many|TRBV20-1
SAARYPNEQF
>NA|TRBV10-3
AISVTRDGELF
>NA|TRBV7-2
ASSHRTGGGGYT
>few|TRBV4-1
ASSADQYYTGELF
>few|TRBV13
ASSLGTIWEQF
>NA|TRBV20-1
SAGTSNTEAF
>few|TRBV27
ASSFQTGGTGELF
>NA|TRBV9
ASSVDGTSFGGELF
>NA|TRBV18
ASSPSDSYNSPLH
>many|TRBV5-6
ASSLRTGWSSEQY
>NA|TRBV7-9
ASSLTKHSDTQY
>NA|TRBV4-1
ASSHPTENIQY
>NA|TRBV20-1
SAYDRNEQY
>NA|TRBV18
ASLSGDRVEQY
>many|TRBV5-6
ASSDGGANVLT
>NA|TRBV7-2
ASSRAGVGGELF
>few|TRBV11-2
ASSSTGTRQF
>many|TRBV11-2
ASSPGQSNEQF
>NA|TRBV24-1
ATSDDSTSGFQETQY
>once|TRBV20-1
SAASHEQF
>NA|TRBV7-9
ASSSKVNTQY
>many|TRBV5-1
ASSLGGQGYEQY
>NA|TRBV7-3
ASSASAGELF
>NA|TRBV12-3/TRBV12-4
ASSPSYEQF
>many|TRBV20-1
SGQQETQY
>few|TRBV24-1
ATSDVRDSQETQY
>many|TRBV29-1
SVEEGFLGGEQY
>NA|TRBV11-2
ASSLVVYEQF
>many|TRBV12-3/TRBV12-4
ASSQSPDTQY
>NA|TRBV20-1
SAKGHPTGGEQY
>NA|TRBV27
ASSFGLAGVMDNEQF
>few|TRBV20-1
SARDQGGELF
>few|TRBV18
ASSPLQGDNEQF